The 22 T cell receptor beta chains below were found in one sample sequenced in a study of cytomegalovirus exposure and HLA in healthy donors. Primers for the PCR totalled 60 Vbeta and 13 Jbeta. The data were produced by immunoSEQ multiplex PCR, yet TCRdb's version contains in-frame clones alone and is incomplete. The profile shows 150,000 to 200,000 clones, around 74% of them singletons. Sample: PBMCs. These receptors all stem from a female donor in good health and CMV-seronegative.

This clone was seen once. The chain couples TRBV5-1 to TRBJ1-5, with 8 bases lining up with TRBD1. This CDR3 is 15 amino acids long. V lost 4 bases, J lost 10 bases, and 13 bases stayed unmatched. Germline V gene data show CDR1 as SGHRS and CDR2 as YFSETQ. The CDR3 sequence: CASSPGTGLHPPQHF. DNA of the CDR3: TGCGCCAGCAGCCCTGGGACAGGCCTACACCCCCCCCAGCATTTT.

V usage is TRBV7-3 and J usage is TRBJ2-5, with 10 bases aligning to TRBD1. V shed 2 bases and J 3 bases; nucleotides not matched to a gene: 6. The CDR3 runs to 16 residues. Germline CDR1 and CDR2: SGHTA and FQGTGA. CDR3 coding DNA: TGTGCCAGCAGCTTAGGGACAGGGGAGGGGAAAGAGACCCAGTACTTC. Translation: CASSLGTGEGKETQYF.

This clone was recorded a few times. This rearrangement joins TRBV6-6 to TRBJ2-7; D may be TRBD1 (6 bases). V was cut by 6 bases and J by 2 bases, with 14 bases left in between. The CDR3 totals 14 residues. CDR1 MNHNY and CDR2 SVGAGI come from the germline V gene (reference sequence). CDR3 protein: CASRGATGTYEQYF. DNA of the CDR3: TGTGCCAGCAGAGGGGCGACAGGTACCTACGAGCAGTACTTC.

The CDR3: CASGPTAYNEQFF. CDR3 bases: TGTGCCAGCGGACCGACAGCTTACAATGAGCAGTTCTTC. The chain joins TRBV6-5 to TRBJ2-1; tentatively, D is TRBD1 (5 bases). Germline CDR1 reads MNHEY; CDR2 reads SVGAGI. V was pared by 8 bases and J by 4 bases, with 12 bases between. CDR3 size: 13 residues.

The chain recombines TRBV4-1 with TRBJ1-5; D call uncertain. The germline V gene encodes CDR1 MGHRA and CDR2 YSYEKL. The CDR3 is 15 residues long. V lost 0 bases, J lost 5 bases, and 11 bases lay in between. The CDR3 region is CASSQDPRPYQPQHF. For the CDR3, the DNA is TGCGCCAGCAGCCAAGACCCGCGGCCCTATCAGCCCCAGCATTTT.

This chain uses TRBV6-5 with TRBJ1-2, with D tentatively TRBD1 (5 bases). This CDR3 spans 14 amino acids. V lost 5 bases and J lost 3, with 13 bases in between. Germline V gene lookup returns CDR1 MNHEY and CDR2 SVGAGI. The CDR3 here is CASSQRQTYYGYTF. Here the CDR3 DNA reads TGTGCCAGCAGTCAAAGACAGACCTACTATGGCTACACCTTC.

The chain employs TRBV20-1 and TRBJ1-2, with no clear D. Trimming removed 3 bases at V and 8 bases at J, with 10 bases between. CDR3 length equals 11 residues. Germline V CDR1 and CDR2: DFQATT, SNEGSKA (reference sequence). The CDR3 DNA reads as TGCAGTGCTAGTGCGAACGGGGGCTACACCTTC. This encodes CSASANGGYTF.

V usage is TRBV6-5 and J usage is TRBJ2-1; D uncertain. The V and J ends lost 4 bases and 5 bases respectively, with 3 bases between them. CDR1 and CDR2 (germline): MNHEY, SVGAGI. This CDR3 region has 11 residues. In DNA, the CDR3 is TGTGCCAGCAGTTCGGACAATGAGCAGTTCTTC. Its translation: CASSSDNEQFF.

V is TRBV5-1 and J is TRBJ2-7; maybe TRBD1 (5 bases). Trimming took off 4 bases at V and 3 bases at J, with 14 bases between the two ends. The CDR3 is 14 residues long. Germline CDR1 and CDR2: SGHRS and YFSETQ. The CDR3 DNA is TGCGCCAGCAGCCTGAAGACAGACCTCTACGAGCAGTACTTC. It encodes CASSLKTDLYEQYF.

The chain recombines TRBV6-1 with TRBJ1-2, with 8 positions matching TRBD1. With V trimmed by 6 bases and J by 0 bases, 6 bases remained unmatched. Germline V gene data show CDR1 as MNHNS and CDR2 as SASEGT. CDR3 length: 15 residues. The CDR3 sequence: CASRKGTGSNYGYTF. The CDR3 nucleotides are TGTGCCAGCAGGAAGGGGACAGGATCTAACTATGGCTACACCTTC.

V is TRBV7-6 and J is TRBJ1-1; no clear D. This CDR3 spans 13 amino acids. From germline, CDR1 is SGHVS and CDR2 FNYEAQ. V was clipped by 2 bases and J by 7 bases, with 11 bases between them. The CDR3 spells CASSLLVGVEAFF. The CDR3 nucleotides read TGTGCCAGCAGCTTACTTGTAGGAGTTGAAGCTTTCTTT.

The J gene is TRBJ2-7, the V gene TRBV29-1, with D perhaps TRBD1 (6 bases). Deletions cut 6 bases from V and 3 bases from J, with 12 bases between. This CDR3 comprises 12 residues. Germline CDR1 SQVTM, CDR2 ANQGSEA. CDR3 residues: CSVIQGSYEQYF. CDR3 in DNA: TGCAGCGTCATACAGGGTAGCTACGAGCAGTACTTC.

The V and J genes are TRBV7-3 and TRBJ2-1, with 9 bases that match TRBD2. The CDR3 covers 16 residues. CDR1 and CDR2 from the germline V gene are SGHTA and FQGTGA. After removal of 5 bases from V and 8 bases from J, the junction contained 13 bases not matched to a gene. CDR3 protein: CASSRGGSGSLDEQFF. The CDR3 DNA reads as TGTGCCAGCAGCCGCGGGGGTAGCGGGAGCTTGGATGAGCAGTTCTTC.

CDR3 loop: CASSQGQGLGEQYF. CDR3 bases: TGTGCCAGCAGTCAAGGACAGGGCTTGGGCGAGCAGTACTTC. This chain uses TRBV7-9 with TRBJ2-7; 8 bases agree with TRBD1. V was clipped by 6 bases and J by 6 bases; unmatched bases: 10. Germline lookup yields CDR1 SEHNR and CDR2 FQNEAQ (reference sequence). The CDR3 extends over 14 amino acids.

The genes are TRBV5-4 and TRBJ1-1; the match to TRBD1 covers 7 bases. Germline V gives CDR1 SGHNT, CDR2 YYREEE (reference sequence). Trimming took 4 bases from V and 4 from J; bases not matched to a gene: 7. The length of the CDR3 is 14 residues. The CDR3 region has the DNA TGTGCCAGCAGCCCCCGGGACAGCCCCACTGAAGCTTTCTTT. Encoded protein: CASSPRDSPTEAFF. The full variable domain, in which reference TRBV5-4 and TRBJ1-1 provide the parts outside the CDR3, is ETGVTQSPTHLIKTRGQQVTLRCSSQSGHNTVSWYQQALGQGPQFIFQYYREEENGRGNFPPRFSGLQFPNYSSELNVNALELDDSALYLCASSPRDSPTEAFFGQGTRLTVV.

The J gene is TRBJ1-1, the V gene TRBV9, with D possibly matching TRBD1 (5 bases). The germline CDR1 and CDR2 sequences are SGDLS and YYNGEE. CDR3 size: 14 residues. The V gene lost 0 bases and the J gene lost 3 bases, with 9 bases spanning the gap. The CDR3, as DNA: TGTGCCAGCAGCGTAGGGGGGGGAGACACTGAAGCTTTCTTT. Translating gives CASSVGGGDTEAFF.

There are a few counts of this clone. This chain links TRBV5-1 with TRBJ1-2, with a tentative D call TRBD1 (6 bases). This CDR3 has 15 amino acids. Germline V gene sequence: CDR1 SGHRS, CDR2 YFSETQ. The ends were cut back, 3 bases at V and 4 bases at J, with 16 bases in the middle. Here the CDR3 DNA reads TGCGCCAGCAGCTCATCCGGGACAAACGTCTATGGCTACACCTTC. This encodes CASSSSGTNVYGYTF.

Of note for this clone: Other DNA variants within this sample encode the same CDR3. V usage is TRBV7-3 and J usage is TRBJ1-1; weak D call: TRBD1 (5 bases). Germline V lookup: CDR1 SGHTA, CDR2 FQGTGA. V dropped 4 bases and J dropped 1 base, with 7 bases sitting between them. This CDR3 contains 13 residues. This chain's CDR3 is CASSSTGNTEAFF. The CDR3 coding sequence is TGTGCCAGCAGCTCCACAGGGAACACTGAAGCTTTCTTT.

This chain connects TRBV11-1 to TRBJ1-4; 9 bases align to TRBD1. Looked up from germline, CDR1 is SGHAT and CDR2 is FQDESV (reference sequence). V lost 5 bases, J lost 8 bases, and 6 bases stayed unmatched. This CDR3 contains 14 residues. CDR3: CASSADRGGEKLFF. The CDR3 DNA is TGTGCCAGCAGCGCGGACAGGGGCGGAGAAAAACTGTTTTTT.

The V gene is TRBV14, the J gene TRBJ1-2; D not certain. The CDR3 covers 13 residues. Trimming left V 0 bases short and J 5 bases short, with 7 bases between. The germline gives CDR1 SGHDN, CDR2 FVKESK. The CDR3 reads CASSQDQAYGYTF. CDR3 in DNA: TGTGCCAGCAGCCAAGACCAGGCGTATGGCTACACCTTC.

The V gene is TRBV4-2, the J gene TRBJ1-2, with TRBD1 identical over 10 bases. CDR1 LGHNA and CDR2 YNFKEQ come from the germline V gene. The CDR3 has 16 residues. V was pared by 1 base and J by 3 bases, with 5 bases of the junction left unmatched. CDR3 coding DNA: TGTGCCAGCAGCCAAGGCCGGGACAGGGGATACTATGGCTACACCTTC. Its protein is CASSQGRDRGYYGYTF.

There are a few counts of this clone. In DNA, the CDR3 is TGTGCCAGCAGTCAGGGGGGACAGCCCTATGGCTACACCTTC. Protein sequence: CASSQGGQPYGYTF. The V and J genes are TRBV6-5 and TRBJ1-2; TRBD1 aligns across 7 bases. The V gene's germline CDR1 is MNHEY and CDR2 SVGAGI. CDR3 length equals 14 residues. V trimming: 5 bases; J trimming: 4 bases; junction bases outside the gene matches: 7.